The present T cell receptor (beta chain) was sequenced within a study of response to subunit inactivated influenza vaccine. Study-level results: There was a suggestion from the authors that each seasonal influenza vaccination recruits few new T cells.

This CDR3 is built from 13 residues. The germline V gene encodes CDR1 SQVTM and CDR2 ANQGSEA. V lost 1 base, J lost 6 bases, and 1 base stayed unmatched. In this sample, this clonotype turned up a few times. Its antigen is not identified. In TCRdb, the RT-PCR reads were re-called with MiXCR into one record per CDR3 protein. The table records a few hundred thousand distinct CDR3 sequences, 12% to 15% of them present only once. The sequence was collected from a man between 45 and 60 years old who received an inactivated influenza vaccine. The sample consisted of PBMCs from blood, taken 11 to 12 days after vaccination. The gene calls are TRBV29-1 and TRBJ1-2, with 11 bases lining up with TRBD1. CDR3 sequence (DNA): TGCAGCGTTGAAGGGGACAGGGGGGATGGCTACACCTTC. Translating it yields CSVEGDRGDGYTF.